A selection of T cell receptor beta chains follows, all from one sample in a study of response to subunit inactivated influenza vaccine. TCRdb re-called the RT-PCR reads with MiXCR, one entry per CDR3 protein. The profile shows approximately 570,000 distinct CDR3 sequences, around 8% of them singletons. The material sequenced was PBMCs from blood, taken about 24 months after vaccination. Source of these receptors: a man in his fifties or sixties who received an inactivated influenza vaccine. Each CDR3 is given with its conserved first and last residue. Each record gives: D gene, V gene, J gene, CDR3 protein. A D gene is named only where the DNA matches it firmly.

D: .
V: TRBV7-2
J: TRBJ1-4
CDR3: CASSTLGRGKGEKLFF

D: .
V: TRBV5-1
J: TRBJ2-3
CDR3: CASSLNQGRTDTQYF

D: .
V: TRBV28
J: TRBJ2-2
CDR3: CASSPGGATGELFF

D: .
V: TRBV4-1
J: TRBJ1-4
CDR3: CASSQGGDGNEKLFF

D: .
V: TRBV20-1
J: TRBJ1-5
CDR3: CSAEKGGQPQHF

D: TRBD1
V: TRBV28
J: TRBJ1-5
CDR3: CASSSPGRGRAGNQPQHF

D: .
V: TRBV9
J: TRBJ1-1
CDR3: CASSRNVDTEAFF

D: TRBD2
V: TRBV15
J: TRBJ2-7
CDR3: CATSFGRDYEQYF

D: .
V: TRBV11-1
J: TRBJ1-1
CDR3: CASSGRGTSLSEAFF

D: .
V: TRBV4-3
J: TRBJ2-5
CDR3: CASSHTQGTVWETQYF

D: .
V: TRBV7-2
J: TRBJ1-4
CDR3: CASSDANTNEKLFF

D: TRBD2
V: TRBV28
J: TRBJ2-7
CDR3: CASRGQTSGSYEQYF

D: .
V: TRBV4-3
J: TRBJ2-4
CDR3: CASSQVMGQGKNIQYF

D: .
V: TRBV7-9
J: TRBJ1-5
CDR3: CASSLGSMGNQPQHF

D: .
V: TRBV5-3
J: TRBJ2-6
CDR3: CARGQGTTSVLTF

D: TRBD1
V: TRBV5-1
J: TRBJ1-1
CDR3: CASSLDLGTGYNTEAFF

D: TRBD2
V: TRBV12-3/TRBV12-4
J: TRBJ2-7
CDR3: CASSRGVGLPSYEQYF

D: .
V: TRBV6-1
J: TRBJ1-6
CDR3: CASQGRTAGYNSPLHF

D: .
V: TRBV11-2
J: TRBJ1-1
CDR3: CASSLAGARGTEAFF

D: .
V: TRBV24-1
J: TRBJ2-1
CDR3: CATSQTLDLDSYNEQFF

D: TRBD1
V: TRBV7-2
J: TRBJ1-2
CDR3: CASSPRTGGAYGYTF

D: .
V: TRBV20-1
J: TRBJ2-2
CDR3: CSAAHRTVTGELFF

D: .
V: TRBV20-1
J: TRBJ1-6
CDR3: CSARAPTANSPLHF

D: TRBD1
V: TRBV20-1
J: TRBJ1-2
CDR3: CCATGVGYTF

D: TRBD2
V: TRBV12-3/TRBV12-4
J: TRBJ2-7
CDR3: CASSLTSGSRYEQYF

D: .
V: TRBV9
J: TRBJ2-5
CDR3: CASSVAPQTVQETQYF

D: TRBD1
V: TRBV6-5
J: TRBJ2-7
CDR3: CASSYPRDRGECYEQYF

D: TRBD2
V: TRBV12-3/TRBV12-4
J: TRBJ2-1
CDR3: CASSLAGYYNEQFF

D: .
V: TRBV5-5
J: TRBJ2-5
CDR3: CASSLEGSGSQYF

D: TRBD2
V: TRBV2
J: TRBJ2-5
CDR3: CASSDGRGAETQYF

D: TRBD1
V: TRBV5-5
J: TRBJ2-1
CDR3: CASSRTGMGNEQFF

D: TRBD1
V: TRBV20-1
J: TRBJ2-2
CDR3: CSARTGYFTGELFF

D: .
V: TRBV28
J: TRBJ1-2
CDR3: CASRLRSNYGYTF

D: .
V: TRBV20-1
J: TRBJ1-4
CDR3: CSARAPGGKLFF

D: .
V: TRBV12-3/TRBV12-4
J: TRBJ1-2
CDR3: CASSDSWGTLWDYGYTF

D: TRBD1
V: TRBV2
J: TRBJ1-5
CDR3: CASTGTGPNQPQHF

D: .
V: TRBV5-1
J: TRBJ1-2
CDR3: CASSLGSGVYGYTF

D: TRBD2
V: TRBV2
J: TRBJ2-5
CDR3: CASSPGLAGAEYQETQYF

D: .
V: TRBV20-1
J: TRBJ1-1
CDR3: CSVTETRNTEAFF

D: .
V: TRBV6-1
J: TRBJ2-5
CDR3: CASSMTGRETQYF

D: TRBD2
V: TRBV20-1
J: TRBJ2-1
CDR3: CSAVPGAGGYNEQFF

D: TRBD2
V: TRBV7-3
J: TRBJ2-2
CDR3: CASSLRGLAGGNTGELFF

D: TRBD2
V: TRBV24-1
J: TRBJ2-1
CDR3: CATFSGSGEQFF

D: .
V: TRBV6-1
J: TRBJ1-2
CDR3: CASTLTSYGYTF

D: .
V: TRBV25-1
J: TRBJ1-1
CDR3: CASSSVGLTEAFF

D: .
V: TRBV6-1
J: TRBJ2-7
CDR3: CASNTGGGLEQYF

D: TRBD1
V: TRBV2
J: TRBJ2-2
CDR3: CASSAQGTGGYTGELFF

D: .
V: TRBV4-2
J: TRBJ2-2
CDR3: CASSHERYGELFF

D: .
V: TRBV5-1
J: TRBJ2-2
CDR3: CASSPPNSRDTGELFF

D: TRBD1
V: TRBV7-2
J: TRBJ1-1
CDR3: CASSLSGTGITEAFF

D: .
V: TRBV12-3/TRBV12-4
J: TRBJ2-5
CDR3: CASSPVPSYQETQYF

D: .
V: TRBV18
J: TRBJ1-1
CDR3: CASSPRAGHIEAFF

D: .
V: TRBV20-1
J: TRBJ1-6
CDR3: CSASDSINSPLHF

D: .
V: TRBV7-2
J: TRBJ2-3
CDR3: CASSFGNTDTQYF

D: .
V: TRBV6-1
J: TRBJ2-7
CDR3: CASSEGIASYEQYF

D: .
V: TRBV7-6
J: TRBJ2-5
CDR3: CASSLGGRVSETQYF

D: .
V: TRBV2
J: TRBJ2-4
CDR3: CASSERTLAKNIQYF

D: .
V: TRBV7-6
J: TRBJ1-1
CDR3: CASSPWTVNTEAFF

D: .
V: TRBV4-3
J: TRBJ2-4
CDR3: CASSQETPKRALAKNIQYF